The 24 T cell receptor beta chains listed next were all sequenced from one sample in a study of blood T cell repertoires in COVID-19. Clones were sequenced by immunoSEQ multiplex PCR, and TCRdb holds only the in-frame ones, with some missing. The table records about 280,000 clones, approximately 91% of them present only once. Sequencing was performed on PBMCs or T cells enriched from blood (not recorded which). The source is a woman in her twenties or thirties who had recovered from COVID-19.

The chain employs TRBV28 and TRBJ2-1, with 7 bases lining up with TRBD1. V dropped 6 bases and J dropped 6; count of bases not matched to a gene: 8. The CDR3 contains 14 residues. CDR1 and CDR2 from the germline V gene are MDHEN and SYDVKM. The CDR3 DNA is TGTGCCAGCAGGATGACAGGGTTGGGCAATGAGCAGTTCTTC. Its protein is CASRMTGLGNEQFF. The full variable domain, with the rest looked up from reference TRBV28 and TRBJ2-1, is DVKVTQSSRYLVKRTGEKVFLECVQDMDHENMFWYRQDPGLGLRLIYFSYDVKMKEKGDIPEGYSVSREKKERFSLILESASTNQTSMYLCASRMTGLGNEQFFGPGTRLTVL.

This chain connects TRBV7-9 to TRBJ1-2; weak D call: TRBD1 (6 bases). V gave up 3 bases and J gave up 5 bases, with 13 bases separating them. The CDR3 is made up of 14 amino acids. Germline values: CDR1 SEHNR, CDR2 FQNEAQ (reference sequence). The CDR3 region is CASSFRGGQYGYTF. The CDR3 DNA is TGTGCCAGCAGCTTCCGCGGGGGGCAATATGGCTACACCTTC. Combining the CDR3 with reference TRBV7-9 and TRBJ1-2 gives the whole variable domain DTGVSQNPRHKITKRGQNVTFRCDPISEHNRLYWYRQTLGQGPEFLTYFQNEAQLEKSRLLSDRFSAERPKGSFSTLEIQRTEQGDSAMYLCASSFRGGQYGYTFGSGTRLTVV.

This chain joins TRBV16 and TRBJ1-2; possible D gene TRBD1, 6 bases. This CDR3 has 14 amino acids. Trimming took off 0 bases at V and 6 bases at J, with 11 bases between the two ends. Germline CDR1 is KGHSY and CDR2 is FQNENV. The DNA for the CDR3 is TGTGCCAGCAGCCAATCAAGAGGGGGACATGGCTACACCTTC. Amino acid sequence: CASSQSRGGHGYTF.

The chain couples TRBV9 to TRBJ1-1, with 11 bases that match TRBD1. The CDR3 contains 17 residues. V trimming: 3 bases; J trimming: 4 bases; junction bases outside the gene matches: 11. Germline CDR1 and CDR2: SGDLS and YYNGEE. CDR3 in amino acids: CASSGTGGAPGATEAFF. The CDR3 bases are TGTGCCAGCAGCGGGACAGGGGGCGCACCCGGGGCCACTGAAGCTTTCTTT.

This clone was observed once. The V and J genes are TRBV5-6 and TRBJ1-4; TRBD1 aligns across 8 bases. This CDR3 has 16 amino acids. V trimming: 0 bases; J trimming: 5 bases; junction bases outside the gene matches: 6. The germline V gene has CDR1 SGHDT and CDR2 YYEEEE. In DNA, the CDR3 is TGTGCCAGCAGCTTGGGTGGGACAGGACTGAATGAAAAACTGTTTTTT. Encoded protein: CASSLGGTGLNEKLFF.

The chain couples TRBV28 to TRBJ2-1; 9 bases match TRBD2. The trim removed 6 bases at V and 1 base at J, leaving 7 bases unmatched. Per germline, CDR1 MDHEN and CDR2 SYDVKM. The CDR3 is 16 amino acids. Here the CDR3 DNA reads TGTGCCAGCAGCTTGTGGCGGGAGGGGTCCTACAATGAGCAGTTCTTC. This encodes CASSLWREGSYNEQFF.

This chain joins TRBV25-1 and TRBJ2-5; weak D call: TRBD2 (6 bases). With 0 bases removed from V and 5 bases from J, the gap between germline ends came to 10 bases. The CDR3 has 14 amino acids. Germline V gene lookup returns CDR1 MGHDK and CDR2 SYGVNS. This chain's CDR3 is CASSEYRGMETQYF. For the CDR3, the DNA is TGTGCCAGCAGTGAATACCGGGGGATGGAGACCCAGTACTTC.

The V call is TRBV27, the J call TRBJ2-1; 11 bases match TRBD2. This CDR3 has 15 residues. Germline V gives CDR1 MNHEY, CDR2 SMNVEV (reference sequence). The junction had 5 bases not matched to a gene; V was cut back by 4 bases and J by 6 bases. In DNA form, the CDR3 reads TGTGCCAGCAGTTCCCTAGCGGGAGGCTTCAATGAGCAGTTCTTC. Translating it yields CASSSLAGGFNEQFF.

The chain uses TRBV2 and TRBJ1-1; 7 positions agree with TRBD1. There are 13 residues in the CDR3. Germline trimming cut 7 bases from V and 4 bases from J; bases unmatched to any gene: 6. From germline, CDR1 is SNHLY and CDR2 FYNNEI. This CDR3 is CASKNQGGTEAFF. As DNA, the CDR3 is TGTGCCAGCAAAAACCAGGGGGGCACTGAAGCTTTCTTT.

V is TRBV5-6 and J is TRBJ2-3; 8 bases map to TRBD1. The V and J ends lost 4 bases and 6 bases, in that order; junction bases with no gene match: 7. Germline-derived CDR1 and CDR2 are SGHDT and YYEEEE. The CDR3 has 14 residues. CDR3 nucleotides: TGTGCCAGCAGCCTACAGGGGGGTCTGGATACGCAGTATTTT. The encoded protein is CASSLQGGLDTQYF.

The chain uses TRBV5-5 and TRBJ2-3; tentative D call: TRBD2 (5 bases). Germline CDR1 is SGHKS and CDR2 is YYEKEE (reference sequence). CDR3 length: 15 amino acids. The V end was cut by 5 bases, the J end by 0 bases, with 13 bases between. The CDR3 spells CASRLGRTSTDTQYF. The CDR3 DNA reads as TGTGCCAGCAGACTAGGTCGTACTAGCACAGATACGCAGTATTTT.

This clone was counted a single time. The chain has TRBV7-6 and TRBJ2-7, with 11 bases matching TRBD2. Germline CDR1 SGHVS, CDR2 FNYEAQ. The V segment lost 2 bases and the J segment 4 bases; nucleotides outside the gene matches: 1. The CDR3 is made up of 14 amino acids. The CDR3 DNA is TGTGCCAGCAGCTTACGACTAGCGGGGTACGAGCAGTACTTC. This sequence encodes CASSLRLAGYEQYF.

For the CDR3, the DNA is TGTGCCAGCAGTGAAAGTGGACAGAAAAACTACGAGCAGTACTTC. Translated, it gives CASSESGQKNYEQYF. This rearrangement joins TRBV2 to TRBJ2-7; tentatively, D is TRBD1 (6 bases). The CDR3 sequence is 15 residues long. V was pared by 2 bases and J by 3 bases, with 14 bases between. Germline V gene sequence: CDR1 SNHLY, CDR2 FYNNEI.

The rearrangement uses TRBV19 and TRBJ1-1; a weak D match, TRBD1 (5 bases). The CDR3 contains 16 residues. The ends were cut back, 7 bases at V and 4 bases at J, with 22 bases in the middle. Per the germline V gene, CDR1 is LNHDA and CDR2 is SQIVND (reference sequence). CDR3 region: CASTIIGGSTFTEAFF. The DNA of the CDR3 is TGTGCCAGTACCATTATTGGGGGGAGTACCTTCACTGAAGCTTTCTTT.

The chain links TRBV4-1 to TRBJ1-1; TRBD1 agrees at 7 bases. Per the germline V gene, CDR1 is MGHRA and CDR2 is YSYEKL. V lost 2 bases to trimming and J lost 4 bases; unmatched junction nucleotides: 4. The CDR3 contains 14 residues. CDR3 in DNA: TGCGCCAGCAGCCAAAGACAGGGAATCACTGAAGCTTTCTTT. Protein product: CASSQRQGITEAFF.

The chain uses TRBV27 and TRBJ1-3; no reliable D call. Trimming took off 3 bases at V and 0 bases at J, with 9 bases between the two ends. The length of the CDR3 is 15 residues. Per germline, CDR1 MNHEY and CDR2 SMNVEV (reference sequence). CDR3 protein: CASSFSGYSGNTIYF. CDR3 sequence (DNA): TGTGCCAGCAGTTTCTCGGGGTACTCTGGAAACACCATATATTTT.

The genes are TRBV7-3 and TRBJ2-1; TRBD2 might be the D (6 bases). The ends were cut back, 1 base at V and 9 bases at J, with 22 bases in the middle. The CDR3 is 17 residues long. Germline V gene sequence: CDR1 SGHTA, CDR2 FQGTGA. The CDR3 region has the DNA TGTGCCAGCAGCTTAAAGTGTGGGACTCGGATATGCAGTGAGCAGTTCTTC. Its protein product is CASSLKCGTRICSEQFF.

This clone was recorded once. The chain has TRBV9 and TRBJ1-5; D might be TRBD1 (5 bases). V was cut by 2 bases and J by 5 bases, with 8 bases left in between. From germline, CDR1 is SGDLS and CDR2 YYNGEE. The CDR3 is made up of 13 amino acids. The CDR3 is CASSVGAHQPQHF. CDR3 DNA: TGTGCCAGCAGCGTTGGGGCACATCAGCCCCAGCATTTT.

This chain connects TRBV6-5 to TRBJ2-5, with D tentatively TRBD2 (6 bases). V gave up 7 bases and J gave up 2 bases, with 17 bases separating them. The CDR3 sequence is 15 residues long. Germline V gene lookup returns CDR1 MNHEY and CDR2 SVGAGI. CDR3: CASTDFSGDQETQYF. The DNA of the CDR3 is TGTGCCAGCACCGACTTTTCGGGGGATCAAGAGACCCAGTACTTC.

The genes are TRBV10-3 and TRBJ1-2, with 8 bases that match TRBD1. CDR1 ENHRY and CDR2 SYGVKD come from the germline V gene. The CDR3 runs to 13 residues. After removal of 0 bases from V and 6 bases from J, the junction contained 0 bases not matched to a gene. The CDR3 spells CAISESQGDGYTF. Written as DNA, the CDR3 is TGTGCCATCAGTGAGTCACAGGGGGATGGCTACACCTTC.

The CDR3 nucleotides read TGTGCCAGCAGCGCGGGTTCCGGGACAGTGGATGAAAAACTGTTTTTT. Its protein is CASSAGSGTVDEKLFF. The chain has TRBV9 and TRBJ1-4; 7 bases are a match to TRBD1. Trimming removed 3 bases from V and 6 bases from J; junction bases left unmatched: 11. Germline values: CDR1 SGDLS, CDR2 YYNGEE. CDR3 length equals 16 residues. The complete variable domain, with remaining parts taken from reference TRBV9 and TRBJ1-4, reads DSGVTQTPKHLITATGQRVTLRCSPRSGDLSVYWYQQSLDQGLQFLIQYYNGEERAKGNILERFSAQQFPDLHSELNLSSLELGDSALYFCASSAGSGTVDEKLFFGSGTQLSVL.

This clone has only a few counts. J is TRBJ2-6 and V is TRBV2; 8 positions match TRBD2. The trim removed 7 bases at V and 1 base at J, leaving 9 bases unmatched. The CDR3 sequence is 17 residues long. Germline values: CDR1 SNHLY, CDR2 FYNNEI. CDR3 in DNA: TGTGCCAGCACCTCCGGACTAGCTCGTTCTGGGGCCAACGTCCTGACTTTC. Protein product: CASTSGLARSGANVLTF.

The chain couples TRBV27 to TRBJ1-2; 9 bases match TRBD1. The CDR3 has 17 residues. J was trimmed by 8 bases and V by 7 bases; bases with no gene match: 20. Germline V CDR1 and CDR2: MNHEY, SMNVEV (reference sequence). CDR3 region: CASTSIGTGFTRRGYTF. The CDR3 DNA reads TGTGCCAGCACCAGTATAGGGACAGGGTTTACTCGAAGAGGCTACACCTTC.

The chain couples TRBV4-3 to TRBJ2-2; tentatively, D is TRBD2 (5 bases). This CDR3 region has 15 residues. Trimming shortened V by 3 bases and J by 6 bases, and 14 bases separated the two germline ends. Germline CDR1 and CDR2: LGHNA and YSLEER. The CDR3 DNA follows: TGCGCCAGCAGCCAGTCGCACCGGGATGCCGGGGAGCTGTTTTTT. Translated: CASSQSHRDAGELFF.